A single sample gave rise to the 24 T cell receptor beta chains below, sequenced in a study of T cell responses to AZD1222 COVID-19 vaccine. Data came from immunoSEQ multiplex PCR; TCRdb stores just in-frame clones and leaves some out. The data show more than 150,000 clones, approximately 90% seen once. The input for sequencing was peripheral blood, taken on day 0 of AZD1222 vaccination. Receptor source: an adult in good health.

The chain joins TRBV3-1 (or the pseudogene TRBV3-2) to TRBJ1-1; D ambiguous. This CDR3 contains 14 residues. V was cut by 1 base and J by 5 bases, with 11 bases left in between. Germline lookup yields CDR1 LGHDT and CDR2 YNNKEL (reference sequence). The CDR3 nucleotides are TGTGCCAGCAGCCAAGGCAACGGGCGGACTGAAGCTTTCTTT. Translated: CASSQGNGRTEAFF.

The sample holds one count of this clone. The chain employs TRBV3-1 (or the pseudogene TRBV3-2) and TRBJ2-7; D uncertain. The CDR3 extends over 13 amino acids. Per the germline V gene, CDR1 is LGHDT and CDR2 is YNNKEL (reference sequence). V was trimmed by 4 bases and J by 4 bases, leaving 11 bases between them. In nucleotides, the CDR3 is TGTGCCAGCAGCCGCGATGGTCCTTACGAGCAGTACTTC. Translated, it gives CASSRDGPYEQYF.

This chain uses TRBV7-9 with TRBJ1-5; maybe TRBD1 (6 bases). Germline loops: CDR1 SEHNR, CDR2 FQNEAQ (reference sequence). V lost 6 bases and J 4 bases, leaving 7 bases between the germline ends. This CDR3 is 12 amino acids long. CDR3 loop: CASRTGNQPQHF. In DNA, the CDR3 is TGTGCCAGCAGAACAGGGAATCAGCCCCAGCATTTT. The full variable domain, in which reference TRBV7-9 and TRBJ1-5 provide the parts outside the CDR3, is DTGVSQNPRHKITKRGQNVTFRCDPISEHNRLYWYRQTLGQGPEFLTYFQNEAQLEKSRLLSDRFSAERPKGSFSTLEIQRTEQGDSAMYLCASRTGNQPQHFGDGTRLSIL.

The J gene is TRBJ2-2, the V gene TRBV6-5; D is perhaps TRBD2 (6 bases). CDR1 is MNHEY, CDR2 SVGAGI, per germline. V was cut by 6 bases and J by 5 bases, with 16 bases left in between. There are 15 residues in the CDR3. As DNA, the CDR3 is TGTGCCAGCAGGCGGGGCCCCTCACTAACCGGGGAGCTGTTTTTT. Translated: CASRRGPSLTGELFF.

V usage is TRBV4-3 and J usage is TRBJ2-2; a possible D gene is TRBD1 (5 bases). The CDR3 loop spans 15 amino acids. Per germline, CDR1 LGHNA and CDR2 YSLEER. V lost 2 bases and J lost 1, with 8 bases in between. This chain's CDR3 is CASSQLTGNTGELFF. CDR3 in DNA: TGCGCCAGCAGCCAATTAACAGGGAACACCGGGGAGCTGTTTTTT.

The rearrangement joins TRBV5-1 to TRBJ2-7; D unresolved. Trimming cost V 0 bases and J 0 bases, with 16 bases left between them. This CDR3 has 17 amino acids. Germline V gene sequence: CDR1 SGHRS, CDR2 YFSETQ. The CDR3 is CASSLASNPLSSYEQYF. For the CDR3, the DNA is TGCGCCAGCAGCTTGGCATCCAATCCCCTAAGCTCCTACGAGCAGTACTTC.

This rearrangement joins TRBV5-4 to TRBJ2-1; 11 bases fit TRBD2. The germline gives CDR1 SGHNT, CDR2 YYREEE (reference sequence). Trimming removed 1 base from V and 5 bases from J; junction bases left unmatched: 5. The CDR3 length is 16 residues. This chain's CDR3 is CASSLNSGGANNEQFF. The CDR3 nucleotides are TGTGCCAGCAGCTTGAATAGCGGGGGGGCCAACAATGAGCAGTTCTTC.

CDR3 DNA: TGTGCCACCAGTGATCCCGAGACCGCAGCAAGGCAAGAGACCCAGTACTTC. Amino acid sequence: CATSDPETAARQETQYF. The chain links TRBV24-1 to TRBJ2-5; D is unclear. The CDR3 is made up of 17 amino acids. The V end was cut by 3 bases, the J end by 2 bases, with 18 bases between. Per the germline V gene, CDR1 is KGHDR and CDR2 is SFDVKD.

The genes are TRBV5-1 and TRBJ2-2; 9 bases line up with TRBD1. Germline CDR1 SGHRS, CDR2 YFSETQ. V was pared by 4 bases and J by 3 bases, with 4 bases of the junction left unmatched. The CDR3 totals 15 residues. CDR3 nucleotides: TGCGCCAGCAGCGAGGGACAGGGTGACACCGGGGAGCTGTTTTTT. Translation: CASSEGQGDTGELFF.

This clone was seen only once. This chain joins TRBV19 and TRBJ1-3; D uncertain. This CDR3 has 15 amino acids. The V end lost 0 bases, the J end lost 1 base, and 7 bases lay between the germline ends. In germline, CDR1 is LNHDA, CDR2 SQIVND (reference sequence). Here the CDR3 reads CASSIERSSGNTIYF. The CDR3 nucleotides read TGTGCCAGTAGTATAGAGCGCTCATCTGGAAACACCATATATTTT.

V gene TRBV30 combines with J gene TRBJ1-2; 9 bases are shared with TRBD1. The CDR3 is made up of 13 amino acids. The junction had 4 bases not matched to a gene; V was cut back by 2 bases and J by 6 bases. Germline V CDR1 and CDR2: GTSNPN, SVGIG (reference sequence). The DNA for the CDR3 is TGTGCCTGGAGTTCGGGACAGGGCCATGGCTACACCTTC. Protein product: CAWSSGQGHGYTF.

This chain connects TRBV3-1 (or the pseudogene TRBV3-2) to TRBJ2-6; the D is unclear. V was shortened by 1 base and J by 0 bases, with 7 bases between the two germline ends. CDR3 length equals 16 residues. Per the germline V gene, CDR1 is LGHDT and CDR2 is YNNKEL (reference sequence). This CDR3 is CASSQGRASGANVLTF. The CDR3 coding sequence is TGTGCCAGCAGCCAAGGAAGGGCCTCTGGGGCCAACGTCCTGACTTTC.

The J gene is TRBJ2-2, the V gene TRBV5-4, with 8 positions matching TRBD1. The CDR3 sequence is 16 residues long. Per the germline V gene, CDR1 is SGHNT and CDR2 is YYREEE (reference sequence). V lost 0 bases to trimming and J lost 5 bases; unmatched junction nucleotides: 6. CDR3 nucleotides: TGTGCCAGCAGCTTGGTGCAGGGGGCAGGTACCGGGGAGCTGTTTTTT. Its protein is CASSLVQGAGTGELFF. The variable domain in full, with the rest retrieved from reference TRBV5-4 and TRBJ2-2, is ETGVTQSPTHLIKTRGQQVTLRCSSQSGHNTVSWYQQALGQGPQFIFQYYREEENGRGNFPPRFSGLQFPNYSSELNVNALELDDSALYLCASSLVQGAGTGELFFGEGSRLTVL.

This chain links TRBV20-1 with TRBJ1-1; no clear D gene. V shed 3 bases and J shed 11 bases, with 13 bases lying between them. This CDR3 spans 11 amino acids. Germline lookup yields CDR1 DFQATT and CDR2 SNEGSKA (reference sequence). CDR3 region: CSASQQARAFF. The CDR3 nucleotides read TGCAGTGCTAGTCAGCAGGCCCGTGCTTTCTTT.

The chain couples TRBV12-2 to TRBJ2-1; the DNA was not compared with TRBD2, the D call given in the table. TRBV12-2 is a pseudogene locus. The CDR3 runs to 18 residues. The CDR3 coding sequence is TGTGCAAGTCGCTCCTCGGTGGGGGGTTCACACATCAACAATGAGCAGTTCTTC. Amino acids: CASRSSVGGSHINNEQFF.

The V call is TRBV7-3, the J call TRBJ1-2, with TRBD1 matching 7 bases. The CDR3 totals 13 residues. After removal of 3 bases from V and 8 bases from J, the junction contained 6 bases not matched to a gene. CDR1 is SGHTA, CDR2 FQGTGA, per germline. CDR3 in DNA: TGTGCCAGCAGCTTCCGACAGGGCGGAGGCTACACCTTC. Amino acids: CASSFRQGGGYTF.

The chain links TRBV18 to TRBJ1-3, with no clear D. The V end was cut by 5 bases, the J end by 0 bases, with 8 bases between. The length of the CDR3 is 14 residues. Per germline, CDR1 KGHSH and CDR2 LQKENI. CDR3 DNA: TGTGCCAGCTCAATGGATATCTCTGGAAACACCATATATTTT. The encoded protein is CASSMDISGNTIYF.

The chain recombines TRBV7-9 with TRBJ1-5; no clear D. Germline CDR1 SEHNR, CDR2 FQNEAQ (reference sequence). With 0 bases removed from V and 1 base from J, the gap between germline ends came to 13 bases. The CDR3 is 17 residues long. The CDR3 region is CASSLADGKWSNQPQHF. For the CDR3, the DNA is TGTGCCAGCAGCTTAGCGGATGGCAAATGGAGCAATCAGCCCCAGCATTTT.

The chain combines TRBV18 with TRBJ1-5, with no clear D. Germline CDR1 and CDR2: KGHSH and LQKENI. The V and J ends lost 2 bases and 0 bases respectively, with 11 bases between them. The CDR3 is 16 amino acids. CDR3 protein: CASSPIWMDSNQPQHF. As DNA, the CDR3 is TGTGCCAGCTCACCAATATGGATGGATAGCAATCAGCCCCAGCATTTT.

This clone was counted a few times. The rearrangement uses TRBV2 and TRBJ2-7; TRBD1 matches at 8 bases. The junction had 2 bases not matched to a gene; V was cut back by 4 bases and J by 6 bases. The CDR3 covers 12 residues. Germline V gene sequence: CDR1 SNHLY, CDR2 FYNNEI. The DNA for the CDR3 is TGTGCCAGCAGTGTCGACAGGGGCGAGCAGTACTTC. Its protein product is CASSVDRGEQYF.

The CDR3: CASSRVPGSSYNSPLHF. The CDR3 DNA reads TGTGCCAGCAGCCGGGTTCCCGGGAGCTCCTATAATTCACCCCTCCACTTT. The chain combines TRBV3-1 (or the pseudogene TRBV3-2) with TRBJ1-6; D remains unclear. The CDR3 consists of 17 residues. The V end was cut by 4 bases, the J end by 0 bases, with 13 bases between. Per germline, CDR1 LGHDT and CDR2 YNNKEL (reference sequence).

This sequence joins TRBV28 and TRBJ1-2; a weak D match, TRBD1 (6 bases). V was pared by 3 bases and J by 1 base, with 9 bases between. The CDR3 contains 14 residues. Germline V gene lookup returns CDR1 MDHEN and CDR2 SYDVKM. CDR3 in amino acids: CASSLTGFNYGYTF. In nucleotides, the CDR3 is TGTGCCAGCAGTTTGACAGGTTTTAACTATGGCTACACCTTC.

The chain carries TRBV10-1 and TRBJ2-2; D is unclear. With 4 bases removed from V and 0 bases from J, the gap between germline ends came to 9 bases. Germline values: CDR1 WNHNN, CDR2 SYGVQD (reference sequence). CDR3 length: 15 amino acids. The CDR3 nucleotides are TGCGCCAGCAGTGCTCAGGATACGAACACCGGGGAGCTGTTTTTT. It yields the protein CASSAQDTNTGELFF.

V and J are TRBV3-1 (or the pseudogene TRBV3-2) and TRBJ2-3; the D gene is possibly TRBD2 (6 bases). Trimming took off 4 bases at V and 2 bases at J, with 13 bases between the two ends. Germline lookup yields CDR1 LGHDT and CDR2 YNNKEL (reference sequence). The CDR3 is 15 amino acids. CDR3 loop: CASSPSEGLTDTQYF. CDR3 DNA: TGTGCCAGCAGCCCCTCGGAGGGCCTCACAGATACGCAGTATTTT.